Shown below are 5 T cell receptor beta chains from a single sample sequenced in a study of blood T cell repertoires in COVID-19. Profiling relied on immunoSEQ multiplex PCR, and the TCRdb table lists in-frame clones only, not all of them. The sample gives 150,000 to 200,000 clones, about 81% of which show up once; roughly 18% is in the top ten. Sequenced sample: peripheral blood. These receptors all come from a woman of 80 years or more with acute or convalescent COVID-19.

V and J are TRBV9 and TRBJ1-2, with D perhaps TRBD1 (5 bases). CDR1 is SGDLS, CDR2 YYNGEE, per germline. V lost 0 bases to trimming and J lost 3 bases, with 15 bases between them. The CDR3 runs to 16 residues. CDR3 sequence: CASSVDPGRMDYGYTF. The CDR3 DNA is TGTGCCAGCAGCGTAGATCCAGGGCGGATGGACTATGGCTACACCTTC.

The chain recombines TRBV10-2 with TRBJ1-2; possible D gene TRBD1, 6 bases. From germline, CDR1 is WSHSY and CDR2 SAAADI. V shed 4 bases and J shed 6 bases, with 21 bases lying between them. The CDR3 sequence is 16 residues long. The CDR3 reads CASSVYGKHREHGYTF. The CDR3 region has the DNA TGCGCCAGCAGTGTTTATGGAAAACACAGGGAGCATGGCTACACCTTC.

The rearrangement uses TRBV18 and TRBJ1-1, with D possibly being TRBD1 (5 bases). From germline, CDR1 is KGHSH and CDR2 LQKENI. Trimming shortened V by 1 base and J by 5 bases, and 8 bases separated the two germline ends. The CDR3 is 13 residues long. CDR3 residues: CASSPRGETEAFF. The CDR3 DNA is TGTGCCAGCTCACCACGGGGGGAAACTGAAGCTTTCTTT.

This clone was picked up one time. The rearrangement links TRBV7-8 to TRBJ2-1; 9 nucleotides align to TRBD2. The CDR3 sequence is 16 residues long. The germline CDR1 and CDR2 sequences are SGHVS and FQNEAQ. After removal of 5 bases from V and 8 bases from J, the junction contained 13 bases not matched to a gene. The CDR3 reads CASSRSGGGKWDEQFF. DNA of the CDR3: TGTGCCAGCAGCCGTAGCGGGGGAGGTAAATGGGATGAGCAGTTCTTC.

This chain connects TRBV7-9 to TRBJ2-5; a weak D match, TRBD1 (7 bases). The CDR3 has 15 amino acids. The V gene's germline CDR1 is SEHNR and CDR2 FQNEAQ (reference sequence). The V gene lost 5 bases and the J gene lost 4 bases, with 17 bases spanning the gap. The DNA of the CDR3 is TGTGCCAGCAGCCGCAACAGGGGAGGAAGAGAGACCCAGTACTTC. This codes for CASSRNRGGRETQYF.